This T cell receptor (beta chain) was captured by sequencing in a study of shared clonotypes between healthy human individuals. Germline CDR1 and CDR2: MNHEY and SMNVEV (reference sequence). The CDR3 extends over 14 amino acids. Between the trimmed V and J ends, which lost 6 bases and 0 bases, there was a span of 11 bases. Assay used: immunoSEQ multiplex PCR; TCRdb lists only in-frame clones, some missing. This table holds 1,500,000 or so clones, roughly 96% found once. The sample consisted of naive CD4+ T cells sorted from blood. Indicated subset: CD45RA+ positively selected. The sequence was collected from a man younger than 45 in good health. The chain joins TRBV27 to TRBJ1-2, with TRBD1 as a possible D gene (5 bases). This chain's CDR3 is CASRGVGANYGYTF. CDR3 sequence (DNA): TGTGCCAGCAGAGGGGTTGGGGCTAACTATGGCTACACCTTC.